This T cell receptor (beta chain) was documented in a study of T cell responses to AZD1222 COVID-19 vaccine. With regard to this clone: Its antigen is unknown.

Trimming took 10 bases from V and 4 from J, leaving 11 bases between them. The CDR3 is made up of 12 amino acids. Looked up from germline, CDR1 is MNHEY and CDR2 is SVGAGI. The data were produced by immunoSEQ multiplex PCR, yet TCRdb's version contains in-frame clones alone and is incomplete. The profile shows about 100,000 clones, 80% to 95% of them singletons. Overall study findings and caveats: Increases in Spike-specific TCR breadth and depth were seen after two AZD1222 doses. Most donors were white British, females outnumbered males, and clonal diversity was possibly underestimated. With dominance at 160-218 and 743-854, vaccine-associated CD4 TCRs spanned spike. Seropositive AZD1222 recipients at baseline numbered only six or seven.

The chain is built from TRBV6-5 and TRBJ2-1; tentatively, D is TRBD2 (5 bases). The sample here was peripheral blood, taken 28 days after the second AZD1222 dose. This receptor was identified in an adult who received the AZD1222 COVID-19 vaccine. CDR3 loop: CATGSGYNEQFF. The DNA of the CDR3 is TGTGCCACCGGTTCGGGGTACAATGAGCAGTTCTTC.